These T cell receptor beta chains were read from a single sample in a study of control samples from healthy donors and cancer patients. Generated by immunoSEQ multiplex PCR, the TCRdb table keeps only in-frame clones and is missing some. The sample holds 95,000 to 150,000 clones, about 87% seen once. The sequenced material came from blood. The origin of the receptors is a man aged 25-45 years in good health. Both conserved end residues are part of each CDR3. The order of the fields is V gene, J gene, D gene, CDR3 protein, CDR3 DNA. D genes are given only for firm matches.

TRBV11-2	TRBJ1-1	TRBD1	CASSPGGDMNTEAFF	TGTGCCAGCAGCCCAGGGGGAGACATGAACACTGAAGCTTTCTTT
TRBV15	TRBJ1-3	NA	CATRSSAGTSSGNTIYF	TGTGCCACCAGATCTTCTGCCGGGACGTCCTCTGGAAACACCATATATTTT
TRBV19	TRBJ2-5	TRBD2	CASSFGGARETQYF	TGTGCCAGTAGTTTCGGGGGGGCCCGAGAGACCCAGTACTTC
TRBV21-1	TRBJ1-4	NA	CASSKGGPWTSNDEKLFF	TGTGCCAGCAGCAAAGGGGGGCCTTGGACATCCAATGATGAAAAACTGTTTTTT
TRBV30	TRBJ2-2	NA	CASDRGANTGELFF	TGTGCCTCGGACCGCGGGGCGAACACCGGGGAGCTGTTTTTT
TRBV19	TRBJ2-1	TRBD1	CASSIGDRGEQFF	TGTGCCAGTAGTATAGGGGACAGGGGAGAGCAGTTCTTC
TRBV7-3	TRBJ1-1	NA	CASSSYRGTEAFF	TGTGCCAGCAGCTCCTACCGGGGGACTGAAGCTTTCTTT
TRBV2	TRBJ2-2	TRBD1	CASSGQGPNTGELFF	TGTGCCAGCAGTGGACAGGGTCCGAACACCGGGGAGCTGTTTTTT
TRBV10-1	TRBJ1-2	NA	CASSEMRNYGYTF	TGCGCCAGCAGTGAGATGAGGAACTATGGCTACACCTTC
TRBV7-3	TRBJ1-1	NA	CASSLGTGNTEAFF	TGTGCCAGCAGCTTAGGTACCGGGAACACTGAAGCTTTCTTT
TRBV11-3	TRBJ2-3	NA	CASSLALSTDTQYF	TGTGCCAGCAGCTTAGCGTTAAGCACAGATACGCAGTATTTT